This T cell receptor beta chain was profiled in a study of metastatic and nonmetastatic thyroid tumors. As for the study in general: Thyroid patients, malignant and benign, had repertoires compared across blood and tumor or nodule tissue. Study-level findings and limits: It was reportedly found that TCR beta diversity was significantly higher in malignant thyroid tumors than in benign nodules, a difference seen in both blood and tumor samples.

No treatment of any kind had been given to any patient before thyroid surgery. This clone was picked up a small number of times. Its matching antigen is unknown. J was trimmed by 7 bases and V by 6 bases; bases with no gene match: 9. The germline V gene has CDR1 MNHEY and CDR2 SVGAGI. This CDR3 region has 16 residues. TCRdb reprocessed the PCR reads using MiXCR. The table has 29,000 or so clones, 3.5% to 5% seen once. The chain employs TRBV6-5 and TRBJ2-1, with 13 bases that match TRBD2. The sequenced sample consisted of blood. The sequence derives from a female donor with papillary thyroid cancer or a benign thyroid nodule (not recorded which). Some clones in this sample may be carry-over from other donors' samples. The CDR3 DNA reads as TGTGCCAGCAGGCTTACTGGGACTAGCGGGATAAATGAGCAGTTCTTC. It encodes CASRLTGTSGINEQFF.